One and the same sample provided the 18 T cell receptor beta chains below, sequenced in a study of T cell repertoires in cytomegalovirus infection. TCRdb reanalysed the reads using MiXCR and keeps one entry per CDR3 protein. The data show 150,000 to 200,000 distinct CDR3 sequences, roughly a fifth seen once. Specimen: PBMCs. Receptors originate from a human donor in good health (CMV status not recorded). Some clones in this sample may be carry-over from other donors' samples.

There are many counts of this clonotype. The rearrangement joins TRBV7-8 to TRBJ2-7; TRBD2 matches 16 bases. The CDR3 totals 19 residues. CDR1 and CDR2 (germline): SGHVS, FQNEAQ. J gave up 0 bases and V 1 base, and 6 bases lay outside the gene matches. CDR3 loop: CASSLVGLAGGGSSYEQYF. In DNA, the CDR3 is TGTGCCAGCAGCTTAGTGGGACTAGCGGGAGGGGGGAGCTCCTACGAGCAGTACTTC.

This chain links TRBV6-5 with TRBJ1-1; the D is unclear. Trimming took off 2 bases at V and 8 bases at J, with 9 bases between the two ends. The CDR3 is made up of 12 amino acids. Germline assignment: CDR1 MNHEY and CDR2 SVGAGI. The CDR3 loop reads CASSYGLGEAFF. CDR3 in DNA: TGTGCCAGCAGTTACGGGCTCGGGGAAGCTTTCTTT.

The sample holds a few counts of this clonotype. This chain connects TRBV23-1 to TRBJ2-1, with D tentatively TRBD1 or TRBD2 (6 bases each). TRBV23-1 is reported as an ORF; its role is uncertain. The CDR3 consists of 16 residues. Trimming cost V 6 bases and J 3 bases, with 18 bases left between them. CDR3 in DNA: TGCGCCAGCAGAACGGAGGGGGGCGGGATCTACAATGAGCAGTTCTTC. It is translated as CASRTEGGGIYNEQFF.

In its sample, this clonotype was seen many times. This chain joins TRBV27 and TRBJ1-1; D is uncertain. CDR3 length equals 12 residues. Germline V CDR1 and CDR2: MNHEY, SMNVEV (reference sequence). Trimming took off 8 bases at V and 5 bases at J, with 12 bases between the two ends. The CDR3 region is CASGLVGTEAFF. CDR3 nucleotides: TGTGCCAGCGGCCTCGTGGGGACTGAAGCTTTCTTT.

Many counts were recorded for this clonotype. The CDR3 loop reads CASSLAWSSYEQYF. CDR3 bases: TGTGCCAGCAGCTTAGCGTGGTCCTCCTACGAGCAGTACTTC. This chain uses TRBV7-2 with TRBJ2-7; D ambiguous. The CDR3 extends over 14 amino acids. V was shortened by 0 bases and J by 0 bases, with 6 bases between the two germline ends. The germline V gene encodes CDR1 SGHTA and CDR2 FQGNSA.

The chain's CDR3 is CASRPAGGLRGYTF. The CDR3 DNA is TGTGCCAGCAGGCCTGCCGGGGGCCTGAGGGGCTACACCTTC. The V gene is TRBV12-3 or TRBV12-4, the J gene TRBJ1-2; perhaps TRBD1 as D (6 bases). The CDR3 has 14 residues. Deletions cut 6 bases from V and 8 bases from J, with 19 bases between.

CDR3 bases: TGTGCCAGCAGTAGCTGGGGCACTCAGGGAGGAGGCGGGGAGCTGTTTTTT. Translated: CASSSWGTQGGGGELFF. This rearrangement joins TRBV5-4 to TRBJ2-2, with D tentatively TRBD2 (6 bases). Looked up from germline, CDR1 is SGHNT and CDR2 is YYREEE (reference sequence). V lost 5 bases, J lost 7 bases, and 24 bases lay in between. This CDR3 is built from 17 residues.

This clonotype was seen more than once but under ten times. The J gene is TRBJ2-5, the V gene TRBV3-1; D perhaps matches TRBD1 (5 bases). Trimming pared 2 bases from V and 5 bases from J, leaving 9 bases between. The CDR3 is 13 residues long. Germline V gives CDR1 LGHDT, CDR2 YNNKEL (reference sequence). The CDR3: CASSQRGWETQYF. The CDR3 nucleotides read TGTGCCAGCAGCCAAAGGGGATGGGAGACCCAGTACTTC.

The chain employs TRBV15 and TRBJ2-2; 7 bases match TRBD2. V trimming: 0 bases; J trimming: 8 bases; junction bases outside the gene matches: 6. CDR3 length: 15 amino acids. Germline V CDR1 and CDR2: LNHNV, YYDKDF (reference sequence). This CDR3 reads CATSRDSSGAGELFF. CDR3 sequence (DNA): TGTGCCACCAGCAGAGATTCCAGCGGGGCAGGGGAGCTGTTTTTT.

This clonotype was observed a handful of times. DNA for the CDR3: TGTGCCAGCAGCCTCGGACAGGGAGGGAGCAATCAGCCCCAGCATTTT. Amino acids: CASSLGQGGSNQPQHF. This chain links TRBV7-8 with TRBJ1-5, with 8 bases identical to TRBD1. In germline, CDR1 is SGHVS, CDR2 FQNEAQ. CDR3 length: 16 residues. Trimming removed 5 bases from V and 1 base from J; junction bases left unmatched: 7.

The chain carries TRBV19 and TRBJ2-7, with D perhaps TRBD2 (5 bases). The CDR3 sequence is 15 residues long. Germline assignment: CDR1 LNHDA and CDR2 SQIVND (reference sequence). V shed 5 bases and J shed 0 bases, with 14 bases lying between them. The CDR3: CASSVGLLYSYEQYF. CDR3 nucleotide sequence: TGTGCCAGTAGTGTCGGACTCCTATACTCCTACGAGCAGTACTTC.

This clonotype was detected only a few times. This chain connects TRBV5-6 to TRBJ1-2; 9 nucleotides align to TRBD1. Germline CDR1 and CDR2: SGHDT and YYEEEE. The V and J ends lost 2 bases and 9 bases, in that order; junction bases with no gene match: 5. CDR3 length: 13 residues. In nucleotides, the CDR3 is TGTGCCAGCAGCTTCCGGGACAGGGTACGCTACACCTTC. It encodes CASSFRDRVRYTF.

At least ten counts were recorded for this clonotype. V is TRBV27 and J is TRBJ2-2, with D unclear. With 2 bases removed from V and 9 bases from J, the gap between germline ends came to 7 bases. The CDR3 covers 12 residues. Germline CDR1 MNHEY, CDR2 SMNVEV (reference sequence). CDR3 in DNA: TGTGCCAGCAGTTTACTCGGCCGGGAGCTGTTTTTT. Translation: CASSLLGRELFF.

This clonotype was seen only once. The chain uses TRBV25-1 and TRBJ2-7; D call uncertain. Deletions cut 4 bases from V and 2 bases from J, with 9 bases between. This CDR3 contains 13 residues. Per the germline V gene, CDR1 is MGHDK and CDR2 is SYGVNS. The DNA of the CDR3 is TGTGCCAGCAGTGTCGGATCCACCTACGAGCAGTACTTC. Amino acids: CASSVGSTYEQYF.

This clonotype appeared a single time. J is TRBJ2-1 and V is TRBV14; D is unclear. V was clipped by 1 base and J by 8 bases, with 12 bases between them. The CDR3 loop spans 14 amino acids. In germline, CDR1 is SGHDN, CDR2 FVKESK. The CDR3 here is CASSQVSGPDEQFF. CDR3 DNA: TGTGCCAGCAGCCAAGTAAGTGGCCCCGATGAGCAGTTCTTC.

There are a few counts of this clonotype. The V call is TRBV28, the J call TRBJ2-7; possible D gene TRBD2, 5 bases. This CDR3 has 12 amino acids. The ends were cut back, 9 bases at V and 2 bases at J, with 11 bases in the middle. Germline values: CDR1 MDHEN, CDR2 SYDVKM. In DNA form, the CDR3 reads TGTGCCAGTAGAGGACTTACCTACGAGCAGTACTTC. It codes for CASRGLTYEQYF.

V gene TRBV7-3 combines with J gene TRBJ2-7, with D perhaps matching TRBD2 (6 bases). The CDR3 contains 13 residues. V was shortened by 3 bases and J by 5 bases, with 11 bases between the two germline ends. Germline assignment: CDR1 SGHTA and CDR2 FQGTGA. The CDR3 spells CASSLRRDHEQYF. The CDR3 DNA reads as TGTGCCAGCAGCTTGAGGAGGGACCACGAGCAGTACTTC.

V is TRBV5-1 and J is TRBJ1-6, with D unclear. Germline V CDR1 and CDR2: SGHRS, YFSETQ. Deletions cut 2 bases from V and 6 bases from J, with 9 bases between. CDR3 length: 14 amino acids. The CDR3 DNA reads TGCGCCAGCAGCTTCTCGGACCTTAATTCACCCCTCCACTTT. This codes for CASSFSDLNSPLHF.